These T cell receptor beta chains were read from a single sample in a study of T cell responses to AZD1222 COVID-19 vaccine. Only in-frame clones appear in the TCRdb table, and some are missing; sequencing was by immunoSEQ multiplex PCR. The table records 110,000 or so clones, approximately 90% of them present only once. Sample: peripheral blood, taken on day 0 of AZD1222 vaccination. These receptors came from an adult in good health. CDR3s include the opening cysteine and the closing phenylalanine or tryptophan. The D gene is left open where the match is weak. Clone sizes are given selectively: once, few, many, or a class where the clone is expanded.

V gene,D gene,clone size,J gene,CDR3 protein,CDR3 DNA
TRBV10-3,NA,NA,TRBJ1-5,CAISEGRDSQPQHF,TGTGCCATCAGTGAGGGGAGGGATAGTCAGCCCCAGCATTTT
TRBV7-2,NA,NA,TRBJ2-7,CASSQGGSSYEQYF,TGTGCCAGCAGCCAAGGAGGAAGCTCCTACGAGCAGTACTTC
TRBV27,NA,NA,TRBJ1-3,CASSLTYSSGNTIYF,TGTGCCAGCAGTTTAACATATTCCTCTGGAAACACCATATATTTT
TRBV5-1,TRBD2,NA,TRBJ2-3,CASSLGAAGAADTQYF,TGCGCCAGCAGCTTGGGGGCTGCGGGAGCTGCAGATACGCAGTATTTT
TRBV28,NA,once,TRBJ1-1,CASSLLKGDTEAFF,TGTGCCAGCAGTCTATTAAAAGGGGACACTGAAGCTTTCTTT
TRBV29-1,NA,NA,TRBJ2-7,CSVEAAYEQYF,TGCAGCGTTGAAGCCGCATACGAGCAGTACTTC
TRBV7-8,TRBD2,NA,TRBJ2-2,CASSFRLAGEGSGELFF,TGTGCCAGCAGCTTTAGACTAGCGGGAGAAGGAAGCGGGGAGCTGTTTTTT
TRBV11-2,TRBD1,few,TRBJ1-1,CASSPRRTGPLIMNTEAFF,TGTGCCAGCAGCCCCCGTAGGACAGGCCCCCTTATCATGAACACTGAAGCTTTCTTT
TRBV9,TRBD1,NA,TRBJ1-4,CASSAGTGGANTLDEKLFF,TGTGCCAGCAGCGCCGGGACAGGGGGCGCAAATACCCTCGATGAAAAACTGTTTTTT
TRBV5-1,NA,NA,TRBJ1-2,CASSPGGNYGYTF,TGCGCCAGCAGCCCGGGGGGGAACTATGGCTACACCTTC
TRBV28,TRBD1,NA,TRBJ1-2,CASSPGGENYGYTF,TGTGCCAGCAGTCCAGGGGGCGAAAACTATGGCTACACCTTC
TRBV20-1,NA,NA,TRBJ2-3,CSASSLAFFLTDTQYF,TGCAGTGCTAGTTCTCTAGCGTTCTTTCTCACAGATACGCAGTATTTT
TRBV7-2,NA,NA,TRBJ1-6,CASSLGGENSPLHF,TGTGCCAGCAGCTTAGGGGGAGAAAATTCACCCCTCCACTTT
TRBV19,TRBD2,few,TRBJ2-1,CASSKREEINEQFF,TGTGCCAGTAGTAAGCGGGAGGAGATCAATGAGCAGTTCTTC
TRBV3-1/TRBV3-2,NA,NA,TRBJ2-1,CASSQAPGSYFF,TGTGCCAGCAGCCAAGCCCCCGGGAGTTACTTCTTC
TRBV25-1,TRBD2,NA,TRBJ2-3,CASSEPRGRAADTQYF,TGTGCCAGCAGTGAACCTCGCGGGAGGGCCGCAGATACGCAGTATTTT
TRBV12-3/TRBV12-4,NA,NA,TRBJ1-1,CASSFRLAEAFF,TGTGCCAGCAGTTTCCGGTTGGCTGAAGCTTTCTTT
TRBV6-5,TRBD1,NA,TRBJ1-2,CASRSPGQGDVGYTF,TGTGCCAGCAGAAGCCCGGGACAGGGGGATGTTGGCTACACCTTC
TRBV10-3,TRBD2,NA,TRBJ2-3,CAIRLAVSTDTQYF,TGTGCCATCCGCCTAGCGGTTAGCACAGATACGCAGTATTTT
TRBV9,TRBD1,NA,TRBJ2-4,CASSERPGTGGGIQYF,TGTGCCAGCAGCGAGAGACCCGGGACAGGGGGCGGCATTCAGTACTTC
TRBV5-1,NA,NA,TRBJ1-1,CASSRSGPQNTEAFF,TGCGCCAGCAGCAGGTCCGGACCCCAGAACACTGAAGCTTTCTTT
TRBV4-2,NA,once,TRBJ2-4,CASSQDAAKNIQYF,TGTGCCAGCAGCCAAGATGCGGCCAAAAACATTCAGTACTTC
TRBV18,NA,NA,TRBJ1-3,CASSPTDSSGNTIYF,TGTGCCAGCTCACCGACGGACAGCTCTGGAAACACCATATATTTT
TRBV6-5,NA,NA,TRBJ1-5,CASSYSIVSNQPQHF,TGTGCCAGCAGTTACTCGATAGTAAGCAATCAGCCCCAGCATTTT
TRBV7-2,TRBD2,once,TRBJ2-7,CASSPSGYEQYF,TGTGCCAGCAGCCCTAGCGGCTACGAGCAGTACTTC
TRBV19,TRBD1,NA,TRBJ2-1,CASRGGQGFYNEQFF,TGTGCCAGTAGAGGGGGACAGGGGTTTTACAATGAGCAGTTCTTC
TRBV18,NA,few,TRBJ1-6,CASSPWTGGSYNSPLHF,TGTGCCAGCTCACCATGGACGGGGGGCTCCTATAATTCACCCCTCCACTTT
TRBV2,NA,NA,TRBJ1-2,CASSEGASYGYTF,TGTGCCAGCAGTGAAGGTGCCAGCTATGGCTACACCTTC
TRBV19,TRBD1,NA,TRBJ1-4,CASTTQGTNEKLFF,TGTGCCAGTACCACACAGGGGACTAATGAAAAACTGTTTTTT
TRBV5-4,NA,NA,TRBJ2-3,CASSFTSSDTQYF,TGTGCCAGCAGCTTTACTAGCTCCGATACGCAGTATTTT
TRBV19,NA,NA,TRBJ2-1,CASSLRGSSYNEQFF,TGTGCCAGTAGTCTGAGGGGGAGCTCCTACAATGAGCAGTTCTTC
TRBV7-2,NA,NA,TRBJ2-1,CASSLATQRSRFF,TGTGCCAGCAGCTTAGCTACCCAGCGATCGAGGTTCTTC
TRBV6-1,NA,NA,TRBJ1-6,CASSEVAGSPLHF,TGTGCCAGCAGTGAAGTAGCAGGTTCACCCCTCCACTTT
TRBV24-1,NA,once,TRBJ2-3,CATSDPSKGTDTQYF,TGTGCCACCAGTGATCCCTCGAAGGGGACAGATACGCAGTATTTT
TRBV3-1/TRBV3-2,NA,NA,TRBJ1-1,CASIRSDTSRGTEAFF,TGTGCCAGCATCCGTTCGGACACCTCAAGGGGCACTGAAGCTTTCTTT
TRBV18,NA,NA,TRBJ1-5,CASSLAGGNQPQHF,TGTGCCAGCTCACTGGCAGGGGGCAATCAGCCCCAGCATTTT
TRBV24-1,NA,NA,TRBJ1-2,CATSDPMAGYGYTF,TGTGCCACCAGTGACCCCATGGCCGGGTATGGCTACACCTTC
TRBV11-2,NA,NA,TRBJ2-1,CASSLTGGGGGYNEQFF,TGTGCCAGCAGCCTAACCGGTGGGGGCGGGGGCTACAATGAGCAGTTCTTC
TRBV28,TRBD1,NA,TRBJ1-6,CASSLYSQGANYSPLHF,TGTGCCAGCAGTTTATATTCACAGGGGGCGAATTATTCACCCCTCCACTTT
TRBV3-1/TRBV3-2,TRBD2,NA,TRBJ2-5,CASELTSGAQETQYF,TGTGCCAGCGAACTGACTAGCGGGGCCCAAGAGACCCAGTACTTC
TRBV20-1,NA,few,TRBJ1-1,CSAEHQGSAFF,TGCAGTGCTGAACATCAGGGATCCGCTTTCTTT
TRBV3-1/TRBV3-2,NA,NA,TRBJ1-2,CASRVRLKGIYGYTF,TGTGCCAGCAGGGTTCGGTTAAAAGGGATCTATGGCTACACCTTC
TRBV5-1,TRBD1,few,TRBJ2-7,CASSPRDRGLYEQYF,TGCGCCAGCAGCCCCCGGGACAGGGGGCTCTACGAGCAGTACTTC
TRBV28,NA,NA,TRBJ2-1,CASSLLGDGGEQFF,TGTGCCAGCAGTTTATTGGGCGACGGGGGCGAGCAGTTCTTC
TRBV12-3/TRBV12-4,NA,NA,TRBJ1-3,CASSLSSGNTIYF,TGTGCCAGCAGTTTAAGCTCTGGAAACACCATATATTTT
TRBV19,NA,once,TRBJ2-7,CASSIERLGVQYF,TGTGCCAGTAGTATAGAACGGTTAGGGGTACAGTACTTC
TRBV5-4,NA,NA,TRBJ1-6,CASSSVGAAGALHF,TGTGCCAGCAGCTCCGTAGGGGCCGCGGGAGCCCTCCACTTT
TRBV14,NA,NA,TRBJ2-5,CASSPRQTYQETQYF,TGTGCCAGCAGCCCCCGACAGACCTACCAAGAGACCCAGTACTTC
TRBV7-2,NA,few,TRBJ1-5,CASSPNSNQPQHF,TGTGCCAGCAGCCCAAATAGCAATCAGCCCCAGCATTTT
TRBV3-1/TRBV3-2,NA,NA,TRBJ1-1,CASSNAQMGNTEAFF,TGTGCCAGCAGCAACGCTCAGATGGGGAATACTGAAGCTTTCTTT
TRBV6-2/TRBV6-3,NA,NA,TRBJ1-4,CASSYRASTNEKLFF,TGTGCCAGCAGTTACCGAGCGTCAACTAATGAAAAACTGTTTTTT